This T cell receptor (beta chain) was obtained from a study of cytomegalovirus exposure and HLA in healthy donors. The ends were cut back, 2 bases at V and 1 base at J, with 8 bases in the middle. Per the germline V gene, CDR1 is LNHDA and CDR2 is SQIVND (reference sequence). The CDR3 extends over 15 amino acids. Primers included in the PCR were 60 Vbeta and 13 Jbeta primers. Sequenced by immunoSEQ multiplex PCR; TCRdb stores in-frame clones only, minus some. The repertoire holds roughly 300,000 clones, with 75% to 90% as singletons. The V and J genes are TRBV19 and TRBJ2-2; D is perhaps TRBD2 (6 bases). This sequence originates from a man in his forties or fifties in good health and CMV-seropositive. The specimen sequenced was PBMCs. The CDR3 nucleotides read TGTGCCAGTAGTATAAGTAGCGGGAACACCGGGGAGCTGTTTTTT. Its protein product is CASSISSGNTGELFF.